The sequence of this T cell receptor beta chain was determined in a study of CD4 T cell repertoires and nickel (dated by TCRdb to about 2020). Libraries were constructed by RT-PCR. Sequencing instrument: Illumina MiSeq. TCRdb applied fastp at Q25 and MiXCR to the public reads, then kept only in-frame beta chains. Every CDR3 protein is listed once, alongside the most common genes and DNA of its rows. The sample table lists about 120 distinct CDR3 sequences, roughly 93% of them with a count of one. Of the sample, 15% falls within the top ten clones. Details on this clonotype: Its antigen remains undetermined. Base-call qualities are not available, and no considerably larger clone is one nucleotide away.

Sequenced sample: CD4+ T cells from blood, not recorded whether cultured. The clonotype originates from a human donor in a nickel allergy study, with or without nickel allergy (not recorded which). It is not recorded whether this sample comes from one donor or several.

CDR3 loop: CASSLQQGSTGELFF. The sequenced DNA: TGTGCCAGCAGCTTACAACAGGGAAGCACCGGGGAGCTGTTTTTT. The rearranged segments are TRBV7-3 and TRBJ2-2, with TRBD1 as a weak D call on 6 bases. The CDR3 goes from the cysteine to the phenylalanine over 15 residues. Only the CDR3 region is kept as DNA, spanning 45 bases read in frame from base 1. According to the germline V gene, CDR1 reads SGHTA and CDR2 reads FQGTGA. V is reduced by 2 bases and J by 4 bases, leaving a spacing of 11 bases between them.